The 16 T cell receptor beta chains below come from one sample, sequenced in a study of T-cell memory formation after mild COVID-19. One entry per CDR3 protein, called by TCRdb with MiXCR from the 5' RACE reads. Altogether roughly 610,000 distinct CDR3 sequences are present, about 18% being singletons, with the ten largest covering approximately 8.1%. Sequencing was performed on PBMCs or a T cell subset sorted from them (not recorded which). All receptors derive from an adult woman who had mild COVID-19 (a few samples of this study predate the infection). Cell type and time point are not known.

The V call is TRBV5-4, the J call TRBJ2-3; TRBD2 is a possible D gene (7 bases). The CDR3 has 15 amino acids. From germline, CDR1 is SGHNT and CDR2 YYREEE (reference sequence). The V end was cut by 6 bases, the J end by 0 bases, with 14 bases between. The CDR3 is CASTRGGPSTDTQYF. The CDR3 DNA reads TGTGCCAGCACGAGGGGGGGACCTAGCACAGATACGCAGTATTTT.

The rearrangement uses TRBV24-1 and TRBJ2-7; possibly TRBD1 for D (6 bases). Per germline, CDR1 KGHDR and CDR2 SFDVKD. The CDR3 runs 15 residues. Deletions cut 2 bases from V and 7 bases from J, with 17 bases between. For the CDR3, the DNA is TGTGCCACCAGTGATTCCAGGACAGCCTCGCGGGAGCAGTACTTC. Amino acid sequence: CATSDSRTASREQYF.

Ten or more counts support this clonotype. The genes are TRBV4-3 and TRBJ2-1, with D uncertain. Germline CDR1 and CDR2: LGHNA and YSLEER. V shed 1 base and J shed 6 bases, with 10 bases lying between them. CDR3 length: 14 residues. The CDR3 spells CASSQGTEANEQFF. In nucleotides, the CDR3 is TGCGCCAGCAGCCAAGGAACAGAAGCCAATGAGCAGTTCTTC.

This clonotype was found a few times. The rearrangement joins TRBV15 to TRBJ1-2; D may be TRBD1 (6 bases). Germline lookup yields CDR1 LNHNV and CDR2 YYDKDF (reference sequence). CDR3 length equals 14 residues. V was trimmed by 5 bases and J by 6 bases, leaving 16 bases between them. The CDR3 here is CATSVKMTGDGYTF. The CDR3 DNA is TGTGCCACCAGCGTAAAGATGACAGGAGATGGCTACACCTTC.

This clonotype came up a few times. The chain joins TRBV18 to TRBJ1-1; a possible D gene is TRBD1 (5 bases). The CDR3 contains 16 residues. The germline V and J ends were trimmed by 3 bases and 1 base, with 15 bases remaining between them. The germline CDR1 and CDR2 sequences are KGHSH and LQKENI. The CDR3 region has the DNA TGTGCCAGCTCACCGCTCCCAGGGAAGGGGAACACTGAAGCTTTCTTT. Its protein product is CASSPLPGKGNTEAFF.

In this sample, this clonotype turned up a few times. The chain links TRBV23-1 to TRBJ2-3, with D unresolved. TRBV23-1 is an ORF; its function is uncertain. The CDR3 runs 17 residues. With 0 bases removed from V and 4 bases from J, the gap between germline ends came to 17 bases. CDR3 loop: CASSQSRWRRAPDTQYF. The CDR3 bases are TGCGCCAGCAGTCAATCGAGATGGAGAAGGGCCCCAGATACGCAGTATTTT.

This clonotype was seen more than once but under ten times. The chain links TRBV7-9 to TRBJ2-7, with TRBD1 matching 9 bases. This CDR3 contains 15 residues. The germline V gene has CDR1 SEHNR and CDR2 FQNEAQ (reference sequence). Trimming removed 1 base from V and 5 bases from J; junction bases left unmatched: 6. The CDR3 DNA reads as TGTGCCAGCAGCTTAGGTTCCGGGACAGGGAACGAGCAGTACTTC. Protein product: CASSLGSGTGNEQYF.

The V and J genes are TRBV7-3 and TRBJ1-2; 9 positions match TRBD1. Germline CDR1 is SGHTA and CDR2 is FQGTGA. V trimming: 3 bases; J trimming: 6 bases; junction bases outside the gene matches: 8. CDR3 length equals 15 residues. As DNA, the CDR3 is TGTGCCAGCAGCTTGGGGGGACAGGGCTTGGATGGCTACACCTTC. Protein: CASSLGGQGLDGYTF.

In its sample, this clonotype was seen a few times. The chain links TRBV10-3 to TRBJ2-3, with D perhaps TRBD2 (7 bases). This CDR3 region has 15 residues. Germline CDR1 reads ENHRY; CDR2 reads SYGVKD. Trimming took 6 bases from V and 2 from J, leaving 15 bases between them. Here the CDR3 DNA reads TGTGCCATCAGATTCTCCGGGGGGCACACAGATACGCAGTATTTT. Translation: CAIRFSGGHTDTQYF.

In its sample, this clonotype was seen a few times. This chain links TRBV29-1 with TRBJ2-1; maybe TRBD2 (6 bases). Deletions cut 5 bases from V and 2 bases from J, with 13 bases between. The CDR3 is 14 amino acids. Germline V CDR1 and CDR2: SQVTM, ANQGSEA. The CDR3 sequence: CSVFGGDTYNEQFF. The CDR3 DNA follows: TGCAGCGTTTTCGGCGGGGATACCTACAATGAGCAGTTCTTC.

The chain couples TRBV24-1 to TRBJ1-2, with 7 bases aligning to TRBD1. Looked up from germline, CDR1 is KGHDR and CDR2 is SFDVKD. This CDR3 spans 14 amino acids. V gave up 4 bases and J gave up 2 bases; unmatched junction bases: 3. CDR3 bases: TGTGCCACCAGTGACACGGACAGGAACTATGGCTACACCTTC. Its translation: CATSDTDRNYGYTF.

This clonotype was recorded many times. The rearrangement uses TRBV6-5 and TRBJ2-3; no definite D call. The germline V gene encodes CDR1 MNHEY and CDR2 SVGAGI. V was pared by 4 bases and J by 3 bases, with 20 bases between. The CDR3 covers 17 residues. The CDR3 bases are TGTGCCAGCAGTTTCTCGTACCCCCTCCCGAGGACAGATACGCAGTATTTT. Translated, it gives CASSFSYPLPRTDTQYF.

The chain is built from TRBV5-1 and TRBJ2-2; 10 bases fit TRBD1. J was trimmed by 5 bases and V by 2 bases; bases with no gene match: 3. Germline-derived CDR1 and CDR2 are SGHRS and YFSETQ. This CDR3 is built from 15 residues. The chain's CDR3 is CASSFDRGQTGELFF. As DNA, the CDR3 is TGCGCCAGCAGCTTCGACAGGGGGCAAACCGGGGAGCTGTTTTTT.

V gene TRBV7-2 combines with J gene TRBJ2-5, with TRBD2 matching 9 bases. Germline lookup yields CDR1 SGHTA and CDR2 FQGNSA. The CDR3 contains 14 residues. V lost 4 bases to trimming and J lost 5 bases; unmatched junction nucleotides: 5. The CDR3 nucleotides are TGTGCCAGCAGCTCGAAGCGGGGGGAGGAGACCCAGTACTTC. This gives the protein CASSSKRGEETQYF.

The CDR3 loop is CASSAEKPPYEQYF. The CDR3 DNA is TGTGCCAGCAGTGCAGAGAAACCCCCTTACGAGCAGTACTTC. This chain joins TRBV25-1 and TRBJ2-7; no reliable D call. The CDR3 length is 14 residues. The germline V gene has CDR1 MGHDK and CDR2 SYGVNS. V lost 4 bases and J lost 4, with 14 bases in between.

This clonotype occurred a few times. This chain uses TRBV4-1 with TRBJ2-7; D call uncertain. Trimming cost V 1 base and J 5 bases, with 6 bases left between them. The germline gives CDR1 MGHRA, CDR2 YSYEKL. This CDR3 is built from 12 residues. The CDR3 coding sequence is TGCGCCAGCAGCCAAGGGGTCGACGAGCAGTACTTC. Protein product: CASSQGVDEQYF.